Presented here are 18 T cell receptor beta chains from one specimen sequenced in a study of blood T cells in healthy people across ages. Sample-barcoded 5' priming and a J-beta primer mix drove a second PCR of roughly 6 to 12 cycles. TCRdb redid the calling of the 5' RACE reads with MiXCR, one entry per CDR3 protein. The sample holds 1.5 million to 2 million distinct CDR3 sequences, just under 50% seen once. Material for sequencing was blood. These receptors were obtained from a middle-aged woman in good health.

This chain joins TRBV11-1 and TRBJ1-2; unclear D gene. Germline CDR1 is SGHAT and CDR2 is FQDESV (reference sequence). Trimming pared 1 base from V and 4 bases from J, leaving 13 bases between. The CDR3 sequence is 15 residues long. Here the CDR3 DNA reads TGTGCCAGCAGCTTAGGAGGCAGCCTCTCCTATGGCTACACCTTC. This translates into CASSLGGSLSYGYTF. Full variable domain (missing parts from reference TRBV11-1 and TRBJ1-2): EAEVAQSPRYKITEKSQAVAFWCDPISGHATLYWYRQILGQGPELLVQFQDESVVDDSQLPKDRFSAERLKGVDSTLKIQPAELGDSAMYLCASSLGGSLSYGYTFGSGTRLTVV.

The V call is TRBV12-3 or TRBV12-4, the J call TRBJ1-5; D is possibly TRBD1 (5 bases). Trimming removed 5 bases at V and 1 base at J, with 15 bases between. The CDR3 runs 16 residues. This CDR3 is CASSGGGTVSNQPQHF. As DNA, the CDR3 is TGTGCCAGCAGTGGGGGGGGGACGGTGAGCAATCAGCCCCAGCATTTT.

V usage is TRBV20-1 and J usage is TRBJ1-1, with a tentative D call TRBD1 (5 bases). Germline CDR1 DFQATT, CDR2 SNEGSKA (reference sequence). The CDR3 spans 14 residues. Trimming removed 0 bases from V and 4 bases from J, with 12 bases in between. CDR3: CSARDPTGSTEAFF. CDR3 nucleotide sequence: TGCAGTGCTAGAGACCCAACAGGATCCACTGAAGCTTTCTTT.

The table lists this clonotype with a few counts. V usage is TRBV4-3 and J usage is TRBJ2-5, with D unresolved. This CDR3 contains 14 residues. V was cut by 1 base and J by 2 bases, with 8 bases left in between. Germline V gene data show CDR1 as LGHNA and CDR2 as YSLEER. CDR3 sequence reads: CASSQASEQETQYF. The CDR3 nucleotides read TGCGCCAGCAGCCAAGCGTCAGAACAAGAGACCCAGTACTTC.

V and J are TRBV12-1 and TRBJ2-3; the table's D call, TRBD2, has no DNA check behind it. TRBV12-1 is reported as a pseudogene. The CDR3 sequence is 14 residues long. The DNA for the CDR3 is TGTGCCAGCATCAGGTTTAGGGCCACAGATACGCAGTATTTT. This translates into CASIRFRATDTQYF.

This chain connects TRBV6-2 or TRBV6-3 to TRBJ2-1; 11 bases fit TRBD2. The CDR3 sequence is 18 residues long. In germline, CDR1 is MNHEY, CDR2 SVGEGT. V was clipped by 6 bases and J by 4 bases; unmatched bases: 14. This chain's CDR3 is CASRRLAGGRSKYNEQFF. The CDR3 region has the DNA TGTGCCAGCAGGAGGCTAGCGGGGGGCCGAAGCAAATACAATGAGCAGTTCTTC.

The rearrangement uses TRBV28 and TRBJ2-3; 8 positions match TRBD2. V shed 2 bases, J shed 5 bases, and the junction held 9 bases outside the gene matches. CDR1 is MDHEN and CDR2 is SYDVKM in the germline V gene. The CDR3 covers 16 residues. CDR3 coding DNA: TGTGCCAGCAGTTTAGCGGGGGGCGCGTCCGGAGATACGCAGTATTTT. As protein: CASSLAGGASGDTQYF. The entire variable domain, with the rest obtained from reference TRBV28 and TRBJ2-3, is as follows: DVKVTQSSRYLVKRTGEKVFLECVQDMDHENMFWYRQDPGLGLRLIYFSYDVKMKEKGDIPEGYSVSREKKERFSLILESASTNQTSMYLCASSLAGGASGDTQYFGPGTRLTVL.

With respect to this clonotype: The junction shows a germline mismatch at one end, possibly a read error. V gene TRBV6-5 combines with J gene TRBJ1-2; a possible D gene is TRBD1 (6 bases). This CDR3 spans 13 amino acids. The germline V gene encodes CDR1 MNHEY and CDR2 SVGAGI. As DNA, the CDR3 is TGTGCCGGCAGTTCACTACAGGGTTATGGCTACACCTTC. Its translation is CAGSSLQGYGYTF.

The V gene is TRBV28, the J gene TRBJ2-5, with 8 bases lining up with TRBD1. Looked up from germline, CDR1 is MDHEN and CDR2 is SYDVKM. CDR3 length: 15 amino acids. V gave up 4 bases and J gave up 4 bases; unmatched junction bases: 8. CDR3 region: CASSSPRGHRETQYF. The CDR3 DNA reads as TGTGCCAGCAGTTCCCCCAGGGGGCATAGAGAGACCCAGTACTTC.

V usage is TRBV7-9 and J usage is TRBJ1-6; D may be TRBD1 (5 bases). V gave up 5 bases and J gave up 9 bases, with 11 bases separating them. Germline V gives CDR1 SEHNR, CDR2 FQNEAQ (reference sequence). The CDR3 has 13 residues. The CDR3 here is CASSRDSVSPLHF. CDR3 DNA sequence: TGTGCCAGCAGCCGCGACAGCGTTTCACCCCTCCACTTT.

This clonotype was counted only a few times. The chain uses TRBV6-5 and TRBJ2-5; D is possibly TRBD1 (6 bases). This CDR3 region has 14 residues. Germline V gene sequence: CDR1 MNHEY, CDR2 SVGAGI. V dropped 2 bases and J dropped 5 bases, with 12 bases sitting between them. The CDR3 DNA reads as TGTGCCAGCAGTTACCTACAGGGAAGGGAGACCCAGTACTTC. Translated: CASSYLQGRETQYF.

This clonotype was seen just once. The chain recombines TRBV6-4 with TRBJ2-1; possible D gene TRBD2, 6 bases. Germline CDR1 and CDR2: MRHNA and SNTAGT. The CDR3 is 22 amino acids. Deletions cut 6 bases from V and 0 bases from J, with 33 bases between. The CDR3 nucleotides are TGTGCCAGCAGCCACTCAGGAGGGGATAGGTTCGCGGGGAGGAGCTCCTACAATGAGCAGTTCTTC. Protein product: CASSHSGGDRFAGRSSYNEQFF.

This chain uses TRBV20-1 with TRBJ2-3, with a tentative D call TRBD2 (6 bases). This CDR3 region has 14 residues. Per germline, CDR1 DFQATT and CDR2 SNEGSKA (reference sequence). Trimming took off 5 bases at V and 2 bases at J, with 14 bases between the two ends. The DNA of the CDR3 is TGCAGTGCTGGGCCGGGAGCGAACACAGATACGCAGTATTTT. Translation gives CSAGPGANTDTQYF.

This clonotype showed up just a few times. The chain recombines TRBV4-3 with TRBJ1-2, with D perhaps matching TRBD1 (6 bases). This CDR3 contains 15 residues. The V end lost 0 bases, the J end lost 2 bases, and 10 bases lay between the germline ends. Germline CDR1 reads LGHNA; CDR2 reads YSLEER. CDR3 in DNA: TGCGCCAGCAGCCAAGATGTGGACAGAAACTATGGCTACACCTTC. It codes for CASSQDVDRNYGYTF.

The chain couples TRBV12-3 or TRBV12-4 to TRBJ1-1; D is ambiguous. This CDR3 has 13 amino acids. V was clipped by 10 bases and J by 1 base, with 13 bases between them. The CDR3 DNA follows: TGTGCCACCGAGGCGTGGGGGAACACTGAAGCTTTCTTT. Translating it yields CATEAWGNTEAFF.

The chain couples TRBV12-3 or TRBV12-4 to TRBJ2-6; D not certain. Trimming cost V 1 base and J 2 bases, with 9 bases left between them. The CDR3 runs to 16 residues. The DNA of the CDR3 is TGTGCCAGCAGTTTAGGACGGCAGGCTGGGGCCAACGTCCTGACTTTC. As protein: CASSLGRQAGANVLTF.

The sample holds a few counts of this clonotype. V usage is TRBV6-5 and J usage is TRBJ1-2; TRBD1 aligns across 7 bases. Unmatched junction bases numbered 8, after V lost 8 bases and J lost 5 bases. There are 13 residues in the CDR3. Germline CDR1 and CDR2: MNHEY and SVGAGI. The CDR3 region is CASGRGVQYGYTF. The CDR3, as DNA: TGTGCCAGCGGCAGGGGGGTACAGTATGGCTACACCTTC.

The V call is TRBV7-9, the J call TRBJ2-5; either TRBD1 or TRBD2 may supply D (5 bases each). The CDR3 runs 16 residues. The germline V gene encodes CDR1 SEHNR and CDR2 FQNEAQ (reference sequence). V shed 2 bases and J shed 7 bases, with 20 bases lying between them. CDR3 DNA: TGTGCCAGCAGCTTATCAACCGGGACGGCCACCGGGACCCAGTACTTC. Translated: CASSLSTGTATGTQYF.